The sequence of this T cell receptor beta chain was determined in a study of CD8+CD57+ T cells in acquired aplastic anemia. Study in general: On average, sorted CD4+ and CD8+ cells gave around 3 ug of DNA. On average, healthy donors gave about 10.8 million reads for CD4+ cells.

Study outcomes and limitations: Patients and controls shared just under 30 CD8+ CDR3 sequences, highly expressed in patients. CD8+ Simpson's diversity in patients was not significantly different from that in controls.

The template used for profiling TCR beta VDJ and CDR3 was genomic DNA. Via MiXCR, TCRdb re-called the reads, giving one row per CDR3 protein. The profile shows about 170,000 distinct CDR3 sequences, about 64% of them singletons. CDR3 length equals 17 residues. Trimming took 1 base from V and 5 from J, leaving 20 bases between them. Germline V gives CDR1 SGHTA, CDR2 FQGNSA. Remarks on this clonotype: Its antigen is unknown.

Input material: sorted CD4+, CD8+, or CD8+CD57+ T cells (not recorded which) from PBMCs. The chain has TRBV7-2 and TRBJ1-1; no reliable D call. This sequence was found in a human donor in good health. As DNA, the CDR3 is TGTGCCAGCAGCTTAGGGCCTTTTTTACAGTCGCGGACTGAAGCTTTCTTT. Translated, it gives CASSLGPFLQSRTEAFF.